Included here is one T cell receptor (beta chain) sequence, with context. Its antigen remains unknown. This specimen comes from a study of tumor-infiltrating lymphocytes in primary liver carcinoma. About the research overall: By surgical resection, the patients were treated for their primary liver carcinoma. Patients were both men and women, whose ages ran from 30 to 69 years.

Germline DNA was also extracted, with blood RNA taken from unsorted whole blood. V was clipped by 4 bases and J by 6 bases; unmatched bases: 14. Germline assignment: CDR1 MGHRA and CDR2 YSYEKL. CDR3 size: 18 residues. TCR beta cDNA was made from roughly 500 ng total RNA with a constant-region primer. Each TCR beta library was derived from three nested multiplex PCR rounds that employed slightly modified ARM-PCR. The two initial PCR rounds, nine to eleven cycles each, used TRBV1-TRBV30 forward and C-beta reverse primers. TCRdb reprocessed the multiplex PCR reads via MiXCR and lists one record per CDR3 protein. The sample lists a few hundred thousand distinct CDR3 sequences, approximately 58% occurring once. Notes on the study in general: Pairs comparing tumor with adjacent tissue or blood overlapped less than pairs drawn from tumor regions. No comparison of CD4+ and CD8+ repertoires was made, since the samples were bulk unsorted.

The origin of this receptor is a woman between 25 and 40 years old with primary liver carcinoma and hepatitis B virus infection. Sequencing was carried out using peripheral blood. This chain uses TRBV4-1 with TRBJ2-2; TRBD1 matches at 10 bases. CDR3 amino acids: CASSLNFPGQGSAGELFF. In nucleotides, the CDR3 is TGCGCCAGCAGCCTAAACTTTCCGGGACAGGGGAGCGCCGGGGAGCTGTTTTTT.